These 15 T cell receptor beta chains were sequenced from one sample in a study of shared clonotypes between healthy human individuals. Method: immunoSEQ multiplex PCR; TCRdb's copy keeps in-frame clones and lacks some. The table has 1.5 million to 2.5 million clones, about 95% seen once. The naive CD8 population came from CD45RO-negative cells selected for CCR7, without terminally differentiated effector memory CD45RA+ cells. Sample: naive CD8+ T cells sorted from blood. Receptors were obtained from a man between 18 and 29 years old in good health.

The J gene is TRBJ2-3, the V gene TRBV7-9; 7 positions agree with TRBD1. V lost 5 bases to trimming and J lost 2 bases; unmatched junction nucleotides: 10. This CDR3 contains 16 residues. Germline V gene lookup returns CDR1 SEHNR and CDR2 FQNEAQ (reference sequence). CDR3 in amino acids: CASSRSRDRHTDTQYF. The CDR3 DNA follows: TGTGCCAGCAGCCGAAGCCGGGACAGACACACAGATACGCAGTATTTT.

For this clone: Other nucleotide sequences from this sample produce the same CDR3. The chain carries TRBV9 and TRBJ2-1; perhaps TRBD1 as D (5 bases). The germline CDR1 and CDR2 sequences are SGDLS and YYNGEE. Trimming took off 0 bases at V and 7 bases at J, with 11 bases between the two ends. The CDR3 contains 14 residues. The CDR3 bases are TGTGCCAGCAGCGTAGAGGGCAGGGTTAATGAGCAGTTCTTC. This encodes CASSVEGRVNEQFF.

The chain carries TRBV7-9 and TRBJ2-7, with D perhaps TRBD1 (6 bases). The length of the CDR3 is 14 residues. V lost 5 bases and J lost 3, with 14 bases in between. Germline V gives CDR1 SEHNR, CDR2 FQNEAQ (reference sequence). The CDR3: CASSPGQSNYEQYF. The CDR3 DNA reads TGTGCCAGCAGCCCCGGACAGAGCAACTACGAGCAGTACTTC.

The chain couples TRBV15 to TRBJ1-2; D possibly corresponds to TRBD1 (5 bases). The length of the CDR3 is 15 residues. The V end was cut by 5 bases, the J end by 1 base, with 14 bases between. In germline, CDR1 is LNHNV, CDR2 YYDKDF (reference sequence). The CDR3 here is CATSVAGGLNYGYTF. The CDR3 region has the DNA TGTGCCACCAGCGTCGCGGGGGGTCTTAACTATGGCTACACCTTC.

The chain links TRBV9 to TRBJ1-5; D is undetermined. The CDR3 totals 15 residues. Trimming cost V 3 bases and J 0 bases, with 10 bases left between them. Per germline, CDR1 SGDLS and CDR2 YYNGEE. The CDR3 loop is CASSGWTDSNQPQHF. In nucleotides, the CDR3 is TGTGCCAGCAGCGGTTGGACGGATAGCAATCAGCCCCAGCATTTT.

The rearrangement links TRBV6-5 to TRBJ2-5; 8 bases are a match to TRBD2. The CDR3 is made up of 16 amino acids. J lost 1 base, V lost 2 bases, and 6 bases had no gene match. CDR1 MNHEY and CDR2 SVGAGI come from the germline V gene. As DNA, the CDR3 is TGTGCCAGCAGTTACAGGTTCGGGGGGGCCCAAGAGACCCAGTACTTC. It specifies CASSYRFGGAQETQYF.

The chain recombines TRBV7-9 with TRBJ1-1; 8 nucleotides line up with TRBD1. Unmatched junction bases numbered 6, after V lost 1 base and J lost 5 bases. There are 15 residues in the CDR3. In germline, CDR1 is SEHNR, CDR2 FQNEAQ (reference sequence). The CDR3 here is CASSLDQGARTEAFF. CDR3 coding DNA: TGTGCCAGCAGCTTAGATCAGGGGGCGCGAACTGAAGCTTTCTTT.

Worth noting for this clone: A read error may produce the germline difference seen at one junction end. The sample holds other DNA sequences that translate to the same CDR3. The rearrangement joins TRBV7-8 to TRBJ2-1; the D gene is possibly TRBD1 (5 bases). The germline CDR1 and CDR2 sequences are SGHVS and FQNEAQ. CDR3 size: 14 residues. As DNA, the CDR3 is TGTGCCAGCAGTTTAGCAGGGTCCTACAATGAGCAGTTCTTC. The encoded protein is CASSLAGSYNEQFF. The full variable domain, completed using reference TRBV7-8 and TRBJ2-1, is GAGVSQSPRYKVAKRGQDVALRCDPISGHVSLFWYQQALGQGPEFLTYFQNEAQLDKSGLPSDRFFAERPEGSVSTLKIQRTQQEDSAVYLCASSLAGSYNEQFFGPGTRLTVL.

The chain carries TRBV5-4 and TRBJ2-3; D not resolved. Germline CDR1 and CDR2: SGHNT and YYREEE (reference sequence). V was cut by 5 bases and J by 3 bases, with 7 bases left in between. This CDR3 region has 12 residues. CDR3 loop: CASRSLTDTQYF. The CDR3 nucleotides read TGTGCCAGCAGAAGCCTGACAGATACGCAGTATTTT.

This sequence joins TRBV12-5 and TRBJ2-5; D could derive from TRBD1 or TRBD2 (5 bases each). The CDR3 covers 11 residues. Trimming removed 6 bases at V and 5 bases at J, with 7 bases between. CDR1 and CDR2 from the germline V gene are LGHNT and FRNRAP. CDR3 amino acids: CASGWGETQYF. CDR3 DNA: TGTGCTAGTGGCTGGGGGGAGACCCAGTACTTC.

The genes are TRBV6-1 and TRBJ1-4, with TRBD1 identical over 8 bases. The V gene's germline CDR1 is MNHNS and CDR2 SASEGT. Trimming cost V 8 bases and J 11 bases; bases outside gene matches: 10. The CDR3 sequence is 13 residues long. The chain's CDR3 is CASGDRNNVKLFF. The CDR3 DNA reads TGTGCCAGCGGGGACAGGAATAATGTGAAACTGTTTTTT.

This clone was counted a single time. The chain combines TRBV28 with TRBJ1-2; D may be TRBD1 (5 bases). The germline V gene has CDR1 MDHEN and CDR2 SYDVKM. The CDR3 length is 14 residues. V dropped 2 bases and J dropped 3 bases, with 10 bases sitting between them. This CDR3 is CASSLVDIHYGYTF. The DNA of the CDR3 is TGTGCCAGCAGTTTAGTGGACATACACTATGGCTACACCTTC.

The chain has TRBV7-2 and TRBJ2-2; 9 nucleotides match TRBD2. Losses at the gene ends were 1 base for V and 1 base for J; bases not matched to a gene: 7. The CDR3 is 18 residues long. CDR1 and CDR2 (germline): SGHTA, FQGNSA. The CDR3 sequence: CASSLGLAGSLNTGELFF. The CDR3 coding sequence is TGTGCCAGCAGCTTAGGGCTAGCGGGGAGCCTGAACACCGGGGAGCTGTTTTTT.

The rearrangement uses TRBV30 and TRBJ2-7, with 7 bases matching TRBD1. The V gene end was trimmed by 3 bases and the J gene end by 5 bases; junction bases not matched to a gene: 10. CDR1 is GTSNPN, CDR2 SVGIG, per germline (reference sequence). CDR3 length: 14 residues. For the CDR3, the DNA is TGTGCCTGGAGAAACGACAGGGTAGATGACGAGCAGTACTTC. Protein: CAWRNDRVDDEQYF.

V and J are TRBV30 and TRBJ2-3; D is possibly TRBD2 (6 bases). CDR1 GTSNPN and CDR2 SVGIG come from the germline V gene (reference sequence). The CDR3 loop spans 14 amino acids. V was pared by 2 bases and J by 3 bases, with 12 bases between. CDR3: CAWSRTAGTDTQYF. Written as DNA, the CDR3 is TGTGCCTGGAGTCGCACGGCGGGGACAGATACGCAGTATTTT.